These T cell receptor beta chains were read from a single sample in a study of identical twins. TCRdb recomputed calls from the 5' RACE reads with MiXCR, one row per CDR3 protein. The data show roughly 1,500,000 distinct CDR3 sequences, roughly a third seen once. Sequences were obtained from cord blood. Receptors originate from a newborn girl in good health. Each CDR3 is given with its conserved first and last residue. Fields, in order: clone size, J gene, D gene, V gene, CDR3 protein, CDR3 DNA. A D gene is named only where the DNA matches it firmly. Only some rows state a clone size, as once, few, many or a class for expanded clones.

- TRBJ2-5 - TRBV4-2 CASSQEALGTQYF TGTGCCAGCAGCCAAGAGGCGCTAGGGACCCAGTACTTC
few TRBJ2-1 TRBD2 TRBV28 CASSFPGTSNEQFF TGTGCCAGCAGTTTCCCCGGGACTAGCAATGAGCAGTTCTTC
- TRBJ2-1 TRBD2 TRBV6-5 CASSYSLGREGRIHEQFF TGTGCCAGCAGTTACTCGTTGGGGCGGGAGGGCCGAATCCATGAGCAGTTCTTC
- TRBJ1-1 - TRBV10-1 CASSDPGGGSGEAFF TGCGCCAGCAGTGACCCCGGAGGAGGGAGCGGTGAAGCTTTCTTT
few TRBJ1-4 TRBD1 TRBV28 CASSFKGGSHGEKLFF TGTGCCAGCAGTTTTAAAGGGGGCAGCCATGGTGAAAAACTGTTTTTT
- TRBJ2-2 - TRBV6-6 CASSYSQGGNTGELFF TGTGCCAGCAGTTACTCGCAGGGAGGTAACACCGGGGAGCTGTTTTTT
few TRBJ1-6 - TRBV25-1 CASSMEFSPLHF TGTGCCAGCAGTATGGAGTTTTCACCCCTCCACTTT
- TRBJ2-3 - TRBV5-1 CASTQGTSTGTQYF TGCGCCAGCACGCAGGGTACTAGCACAGGTACGCAGTATTTT
few TRBJ2-1 TRBD2 TRBV20-1 CSAIGPSGNEQFF TGCAGTGCTATCGGACCTAGCGGGAATGAGCAGTTCTTC
few TRBJ2-7 - TRBV12-3/TRBV12-4 CASSRRGGSGHEQYF TGTGCCAGCAGTCGGCGAGGCGGTAGCGGACACGAGCAGTACTTC
- TRBJ1-3 TRBD1 TRBV5-1 CASSTDRGSPGNTIYF TGCGCCAGCAGCACCGACAGGGGGTCTCCCGGAAACACCATATATTTT
- TRBJ2-7 TRBD2 TRBV20-1 CSAHSSSGITYEQYF TGCAGTGCCCATAGTAGTAGCGGGATTACCTACGAGCAGTACTTC
few TRBJ2-1 - TRBV27 CASSLKARGNEQFF TGTGCCAGCAGTTTAAAGGCTAGGGGCAATGAGCAGTTCTTC
many TRBJ2-1 TRBD1 TRBV27 CASSFGQGSYNEQFF TGTGCCAGCAGTTTTGGACAGGGCTCCTACAATGAGCAGTTCTTC
few TRBJ2-3 TRBD2 TRBV14 CASSQDILAGRTDTQYF TGTGCCAGCAGCCAAGATATCCTAGCGGGAAGAACAGATACGCAGTATTTT
few TRBJ2-1 TRBD2 TRBV20-1 CSARPHSGTSGSYNEQFF TGCAGTGCTAGGCCACACTCCGGGACTAGCGGATCCTACAATGAGCAGTTCTTC
few TRBJ1-2 TRBD1 TRBV4-1 CASSQAGTGSNYGYTF TGCGCCAGCAGCCAAGCCGGGACAGGCTCTAACTATGGCTACACCTTC